This is a list of T cell receptor beta chains from one sample in a study of PD-1 blockade in classical Hodgkin lymphoma. TCRdb keeps only in-frame clones here, not all; method: immunoSEQ multiplex PCR. In the table there are 30,000 to 35,000 clones, around 94% of which are singletons. The sample consisted of peripheral blood mononuclear cells (PBMCs). The receptor source for this set is a human donor with classical Hodgkin lymphoma. The CDR3 runs from the conserved cysteine through the conserved F or W. D genes are given only for firm matches. A row's size may be missing; if present it is once, few, many or a size class.

d_gene	abundance	v_gene	j_gene	CDR3aa	CDR3nt
.	.	TRBV7-6	TRBJ2-5	CASSLLAPLRETQYF	TGTGCCAGCAGCTTACTAGCGCCCCTACGGGAGACCCAGTACTTC
.	.	TRBV9	TRBJ1-1	CASTRQDTSEAFF	TGTGCCAGCACCCGACAGGATACGAGTGAAGCTTTCTTT
TRBD1	.	TRBV27	TRBJ1-6	CASSLLYPPDRVRSPLHF	TGTGCCAGCAGTCTTTTATACCCCCCGGACAGGGTTCGATCACCCCTCCACTTT
.	.	TRBV14	TRBJ1-3	CASSLTAGNTIYF	TGTGCCAGCAGCCTGACAGCCGGAAACACCATATATTTT
.	.	TRBV21-1	TRBJ2-7	CASSMTGSYEQYF	TGTGCCAGCAGCATGACGGGGTCCTACGAGCAGTACTTC
TRBD1	.	TRBV4-1	TRBJ1-4	CASSQERDRGGEKLFF	TGCGCCAGCAGCCAAGAGAGAGACAGGGGTGGTGAAAAACTGTTTTTT
.	once	TRBV4-2	TRBJ2-3	CASSLRQGGLDTQYF	TGTGCCAGCAGCCTCCGACAGGGAGGTTTGGATACGCAGTATTTT
TRBD2	.	TRBV19	TRBJ2-7	CASSHRTSGTYSYEQYF	TGTGCCAGTAGTCACAGGACTAGCGGGACGTACTCCTACGAGCAGTACTTC
.	.	TRBV4-2	TRBJ1-4	CASSPLQGTSLNEKLFF	TGTGCCAGCAGCCCTCTTCAGGGAACCTCCCTGAATGAAAAACTGTTTTTT
.	once	TRBV5-1	TRBJ2-2	CASSPPGVDGELFF	TGCGCCAGCAGCCCCCCCGGGGTAGACGGGGAGCTGTTTTTT
.	.	TRBV18	TRBJ1-2	CASSLYPGATYGYTF	TGTGCCAGCTCACTATACCCAGGTGCCACTTATGGCTACACCTTC
TRBD2	.	TRBV5-4	TRBJ2-3	CASSDGTSASTDTQYF	TGTGCCAGCAGCGACGGGACTAGCGCTAGCACAGATACGCAGTATTTT
.	once	TRBV27	TRBJ1-4	CASSLAGPSNEKLFF	TGTGCCAGCAGTTTAGCCGGACCCTCTAATGAAAAACTGTTTTTT
.	.	TRBV5-1	TRBJ2-5	CASSGRDFRSNQETQYF	TGCGCCAGCAGCGGACGGGACTTCCGGAGCAACCAAGAGACCCAGTACTTC
TRBD2	once	TRBV4-1	TRBJ2-5	CASSQGLAAIGETQYF	TGCGCCAGCAGCCAAGGACTAGCCGCGATAGGGGAGACCCAGTACTTC
.	.	TRBV4-1	TRBJ2-7	CASSHTPPQGAGFPTYEQYF	TGCGCCAGCAGCCACACCCCACCCCAGGGAGCAGGATTCCCTACCTACGAGCAGTACTTC
.	.	TRBV7-9	TRBJ1-3	CASSLESAGTIYF	TGTGCCAGCAGCTTAGAGTCGGCTGGAACCATATATTTT
.	.	TRBV2	TRBJ2-2	CASSESSTELNSNTGELFF	TGTGCCAGCAGTGAGTCTTCGACAGAGCTTAATTCGAACACCGGGGAGCTGTTTTTT
TRBD1	.	TRBV19	TRBJ1-1	CASSSWTGSENTEAFF	TGTGCCAGTAGTAGCTGGACAGGGAGCGAGAACACTGAAGCTTTCTTT
.	.	TRBV29-1	TRBJ2-7	CSVAHRLSYEQYF	TGCAGCGTTGCCCACAGACTCTCCTACGAGCAGTACTTC
TRBD1	.	TRBV28	TRBJ2-3	CASSWTGRSTDTQYF	TGTGCCAGCAGTTGGACAGGCCGGAGCACAGATACGCAGTATTTT
TRBD1	.	TRBV28	TRBJ1-2	CASSAESGTGYGYTF	TGTGCCAGCAGTGCCGAATCCGGGACAGGTTATGGCTACACCTTC
.	.	TRBV11-2	TRBJ2-6	CASSLDVPGMDTGANVLTF	TGTGCCAGCAGCTTAGACGTACCGGGTATGGATACTGGGGCCAACGTCCTGACTTTC
.	.	TRBV10-2	TRBJ1-4	CASSDRFQEKLFF	TGCGCCAGCAGTGACAGGTTTCAAGAAAAACTGTTTTTT
.	once	TRBV4-2	TRBJ2-2	CASSQDPANTGELFF	TGTGCCAGCAGCCAAGATCCAGCTAACACCGGGGAGCTGTTTTTT
TRBD1	once	TRBV30	TRBJ2-5	CALGQGATIQETQYF	TGTGCCCTAGGACAGGGGGCCACTATTCAAGAGACCCAGTACTTC
.	.	TRBV7-2	TRBJ2-7	CASSLADSYEQYF	TGTGCCAGCAGCTTAGCGGACAGCTACGAGCAGTACTTC
TRBD1	.	TRBV7-2	TRBJ2-3	CASSFWGTGADTQYF	TGTGCCAGCTCCTTTTGGGGGACAGGAGCAGATACGCAGTATTTT
TRBD2	.	TRBV6-1	TRBJ2-3	CASTWTSGSTDTQYF	TGTGCCAGCACCTGGACTAGCGGTAGCACAGATACGCAGTATTTT
TRBD1	.	TRBV4-1	TRBJ2-7	CASSPGQGSYEQYF	TGCGCCAGCAGCCCCGGACAGGGAAGCTACGAGCAGTACTTC
TRBD1	.	TRBV30	TRBJ2-1	CAWLRTDRGRRNEQFF	TGTGCCTGGCTGAGGACCGACAGGGGACGTCGGAATGAGCAGTTCTTC
.	.	TRBV5-1	TRBJ1-3	CASSVPRGNTIYF	TGCGCCAGCAGCGTGCCAAGAGGAAACACCATATATTTT
.	.	TRBV18	TRBJ2-1	CASSLQGWGDIYNEQFF	TGTGCCAGCTCACTTCAAGGTTGGGGGGATATTTACAATGAGCAGTTCTTC
TRBD2	.	TRBV5-1	TRBJ2-3	CASSLWTGLAGGRNTDTQYF	TGCGCCAGCAGCTTGTGGACCGGGCTAGCGGGAGGGCGTAACACAGATACGCAGTATTTT
TRBD1	.	TRBV4-2	TRBJ1-1	CASSAQGDEAFF	TGTGCCAGCAGCGCACAGGGGGATGAAGCTTTCTTT
.	.	TRBV30	TRBJ1-3	CAWSVSIHGNTIYF	TGTGCCTGGAGTGTCTCAATCCACGGAAACACCATATATTTT
.	.	TRBV5-1	TRBJ2-7	CASSFQDPRNYEQYF	TGCGCCAGCAGTTTTCAGGACCCTCGGAACTACGAGCAGTACTTC
.	.	TRBV28	TRBJ2-7	CASSFGRRDRPSSYEQYF	TGTGCCAGCAGTTTTGGTCGGCGGGATCGCCCAAGCTCCTACGAGCAGTACTTC
.	.	TRBV7-9	TRBJ2-1	CASSLGWGSSYNEQFF	TGTGCCAGCAGCTTAGGCTGGGGGAGCTCCTACAATGAGCAGTTCTTC
TRBD1	.	TRBV4-1	TRBJ1-2	CASSQSGGNRGPGGYTF	TGCGCCAGCAGCCAATCCGGTGGGAACAGGGGCCCTGGTGGCTACACCTTC
TRBD2	.	TRBV14	TRBJ2-3	CASSQEPSGSTDTQYF	TGTGCCAGCAGCCAAGAACCTAGCGGAAGCACAGATACGCAGTATTTT
.	few	TRBV25-1	TRBJ1-1	CASSNNGGAEAFF	TGTGCCAGCAGCAATAACGGCGGGGCGGAAGCTTTCTTT
.	.	TRBV19	TRBJ2-2	CASTHPGEGTGELFF	TGTGCCAGTACTCACCCGGGAGAGGGAACCGGGGAGCTGTTTTTT
TRBD2	.	TRBV7-2	TRBJ2-3	CASSPDLAGGGDTQYF	TGTGCCAGCAGCCCAGATCTAGCGGGGGGCGGAGATACGCAGTATTTT
.	.	TRBV1	TRBJ2-1	CTSKEREANEQFF	TGCACCAGCAAGGAGCGGGAGGCCAATGAGCAGTTCTTC
.	.	TRBV7-8	TRBJ1-1	CASTEQVNTEAFF	TGTGCCAGCACCGAACAGGTGAACACTGAAGCTTTCTTT
TRBD1	.	TRBV9	TRBJ2-3	CASSPWTGVTDTQYF	TGTGCCAGCAGCCCCTGGACAGGGGTCACAGATACGCAGTATTTT
.	.	TRBV2	TRBJ1-6	CASSEVVGANSPLHF	TGTGCCAGCAGTGAAGTAGTAGGGGCCAATTCACCCCTCCACTTT
.	.	TRBV19	TRBJ2-2	CASKEGSQETGELFF	TGTGCCAGTAAGGAAGGGAGCCAGGAGACCGGGGAGCTGTTTTTT
.	.	TRBV7-2	TRBJ1-1	CASSSMGGRVTEAFF	TGTGCCAGCAGCTCCATGGGGGGGAGGGTCACTGAAGCTTTCTTT
.	.	TRBV5-1	TRBJ2-2	CASSLGPRNTGELFF	TGCGCCAGCAGCTTGGGACCCCGGAACACCGGGGAGCTGTTTTTT
.	.	TRBV4-3	TRBJ1-2	CASSQELVFGYTF	TGCGCCAGCAGCCAAGAACTAGTATTTGGCTACACCTTC
.	.	TRBV7-2	TRBJ1-5	CASSADRNQPQHF	TGTGCCAGCAGCGCCGATCGAAATCAGCCCCAGCATTTT